A selection of T cell receptor beta chains follows, all from one sample in a study of a mutant IDH1 vaccine in newly diagnosed glioma. Antigens of these TCRs are unknown. Assay used: immunoSEQ multiplex PCR; TCRdb lists only in-frame clones, some missing. The repertoire consists of about 50,000 clones, with 84% occurring once and the leading ten covering under 4.5%. The sequencing used PBMCs, collected from a glioma patient whose treatment included an IDH1 peptide vaccine. These receptors came from a woman aged 18-29 years with glioma. Each CDR3 is given with its conserved first and last residue. Where a row states a size, it is once, few, many or the class of an expanded clone; other rows omit it.

clone size	V gene	CDR3 length	J gene	CDR3 protein
-	TRBV4-1	15	TRBJ2-1	CASSQGQRAYNEQFF
-	TRBV12-5	17	TRBJ2-1	CASGLGLAGSSYNEQFF
-	TRBV19	14	TRBJ1-2	CASSIGGTPHGYTF
-	TRBV11-2	12	TRBJ2-7	CASSTGADEQYF
-	TRBV10-3	13	TRBJ2-7	CAISQGVMDEQYF
-	TRBV9	14	TRBJ1-5	CASSERRRNQPQHF
-	TRBV29-1	13	TRBJ1-1	CSAKRGMNTEAFF
-	TRBV4-1	15	TRBJ2-6	CASSRVHSGANVLTF
-	TRBV5-1	17	TRBJ2-2	CASTRGAGGLNTGELFF
-	TRBV5-1	14	TRBJ2-5	CASSTPGVKETQYF
-	TRBV14	16	TRBJ1-2	CASSQVQAPWIYGYTF
-	TRBV14	12	TRBJ2-7	CASTNRGGEQYF
-	TRBV5-6	14	TRBJ2-3	CASSFDSGRDTQYF
-	TRBV15	15	TRBJ1-1	CATSRDRQMNTEAFF
once	TRBV7-8	18	TRBJ2-5	CASSLRRAGGEIQETQYF
-	TRBV6-1	14	TRBJ1-2	CASGGTGGVEGYTF
once	TRBV4-1	14	TRBJ2-3	CASRLLLHTDTQYF
-	TRBV14	15	TRBJ2-2	CASSPLTGWNGELFF
-	TRBV6-4	16	TRBJ2-1	CASSELPGGLDNEQFF
-	TRBV20-1	11	TRBJ1-1	CSLRAGAEAFF